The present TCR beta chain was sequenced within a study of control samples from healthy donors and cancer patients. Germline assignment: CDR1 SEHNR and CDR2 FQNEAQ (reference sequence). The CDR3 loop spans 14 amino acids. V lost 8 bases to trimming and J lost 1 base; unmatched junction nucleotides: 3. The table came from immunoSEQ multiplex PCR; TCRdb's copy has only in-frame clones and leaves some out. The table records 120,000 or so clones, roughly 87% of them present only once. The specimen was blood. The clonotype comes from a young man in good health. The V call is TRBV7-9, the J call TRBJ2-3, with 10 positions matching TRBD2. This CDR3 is CASDTSGGTDTQYF. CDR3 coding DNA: TGTGCCAGCGATACTAGCGGGGGCACAGATACGCAGTATTTT.